This record looks at one T cell receptor (beta chain) sequence and its context. Germline CDR1 is SQVTM and CDR2 is ANQGSEA. V was clipped by 6 bases and J by 2 bases; unmatched bases: 7. This CDR3 contains 15 residues. The sample belongs to a study of cytomegalovirus exposure and HLA in healthy donors. In the PCR, 60 Vbeta and 13 Jbeta primers were used. Repertoires were generated with immunoSEQ multiplex PCR, while TCRdb's copy carries only in-frame clones and drops some. The data hold tens of thousands of clones, with about three quarters observed a single time. Sequencing was done on a sample of PBMCs. This TCR came from a woman aged 40 to 50 in good health and CMV-seropositive. The J gene is TRBJ2-6, the V gene TRBV29-1; 7 bases line up with TRBD1. The CDR3 loop is CSVSADRAGANVLTF. In DNA form, the CDR3 reads TGCAGCGTCTCCGCCGACAGGGCTGGGGCCAACGTCCTGACTTTC.